The clone carrying this T cell receptor beta chain was observed a single time. No antigen is known for it. These data are taken from a study of cytomegalovirus exposure and HLA in healthy donors. Study context: Genotyping showed less than 85% of 398 donors falling in the Caucasian-associated ancestry cluster. Findings and limits, study-wide: Follow-up analysis later connected one missense variant in DCLRE1C with trimming of TCR beta V- and J-genes. Presence/absence analyses took donor sequencing depth as roughly uniform. Cytomegalovirus-associated TCR beta chains were listed, numbering 150 to 200.

The PCR made use of 60 Vbeta and 13 Jbeta primers. Data came from immunoSEQ multiplex PCR; TCRdb stores just in-frame clones and leaves some out. The profile shows under 70,000 clones, 55% to 80% of them singletons. Germline loops: CDR1 SSHAT, CDR2 FNYEAQ (reference sequence). The V segment lost 1 base and the J segment 0 bases; nucleotides outside the gene matches: 10. The CDR3 has 19 amino acids. The TCR originated in a woman in her 30s in good health and CMV-seronegative. The source material was PBMCs. V usage is TRBV7-7 and J usage is TRBJ2-4; 9 bases agree with TRBD2. CDR3 DNA sequence: TGTGCCAGCAGCTTAGTAGTTAGCGGGGGCCCGCTAGCCAAAAACATTCAGTACTTC. As protein: CASSLVVSGGPLAKNIQYF.